This TCR beta chain was sequenced in a study of blood T cell repertoires in COVID-19. Study as a whole: Sites across the United States, Italy and Spain contributed samples from acute and convalescent COVID-19. Nucleic acid was either cDNA or gDNA, and it came from T cells, B-cell-depleted T cells, or PBMCs.

Trimming left V 1 base short and J 2 bases short, with 13 bases between. Germline V gene data show CDR1 as SGHRS and CDR2 as YFSETQ. The CDR3 contains 15 residues. As processed by the authors: Quantification of nucleated cells was approximated via reference gene primer amplification. The table came from immunoSEQ multiplex PCR; TCRdb's copy has only in-frame clones and leaves some out. V, J and clone size were drawn from that table, and D and trimming were deduced from the DNA. The data contain tens of thousands of clones, 75% to 85% of them singletons. The sequence was obtained from an elderly woman with active or convalescent COVID-19. The sample consisted of peripheral blood. J is TRBJ2-7 and V is TRBV5-1; perhaps TRBD1 as D (5 bases). The CDR3 coding sequence is TGCGCCAGCAGCTTGAATTCCAGGACAACCTACGAGCAGTACTTC. Residues: CASSLNSRTTYEQYF.